Listed below are T cell receptor beta chains from one sample, sequenced in a study of metastatic and nonmetastatic thyroid tumors. TCRdb reanalyzed the PCR reads with MiXCR. Of more than 15,000 clones listed, almost 35% are singletons. Sequences were obtained from tumor tissue. These receptors were collected from a female donor with papillary thyroid cancer or a benign thyroid nodule (not recorded which). Some clones in this sample may be carry-over from other donors' samples. Each CDR3 is given with its conserved first and last residue. The order of the fields is D gene, clone size, CDR3 length, J gene, V gene, CDR3 DNA, CDR3 protein. A D gene is named only where the DNA matches it firmly. Clone size is not always given. Where it is, it says once, few, many or a class for expanded clones.

d_call: TRBD2; clone_size: many; cdr3_length: 18; j_call: TRBJ2-1; v_call: TRBV3-1; cdr3_nt: TGTGCCAGCAGCCCTCCGGGACTAGCGGGGGCCCCCACTCGTGGGCAGTTCTTC; cdr3_aa: CASSPPGLAGAPTRGQFF
d_call: TRBD1; clone_size: medium-sized; cdr3_length: 14; j_call: TRBJ1-4; v_call: TRBV5-1; cdr3_nt: TGCGCCAGCAGCTTTCAGGGGGACGGCGAAAAACTGTTTTTT; cdr3_aa: CASSFQGDGEKLFF
d_call: -; clone_size: -; cdr3_length: 15; j_call: TRBJ2-3; v_call: TRBV18; cdr3_nt: TGTGCCAGCTCGCCTCAGGAATCTAGCACGGATACGCAGTATTTT; cdr3_aa: CASSPQESSTDTQYF
d_call: TRBD1; clone_size: -; cdr3_length: 15; j_call: TRBJ2-7; v_call: TRBV5-1; cdr3_nt: TGCGCCAGCAGCATTACTACAGGGGCCACCTACGAGCAGTACTTC; cdr3_aa: CASSITTGATYEQYF
d_call: TRBD1; clone_size: -; cdr3_length: 13; j_call: TRBJ1-2; v_call: TRBV3-1; cdr3_nt: TGTGCCAGCAGCCTACAGGGGAACTGTGGATACACCTTC; cdr3_aa: CASSLQGNCGYTF
d_call: -; clone_size: -; cdr3_length: 13; j_call: TRBJ2-7; v_call: TRBV20-1; cdr3_nt: TGCAGTGCTTTAGATGGGTTTTCCCACGAGCAGTACTTC; cdr3_aa: CSALDGFSHEQYF
d_call: TRBD2; clone_size: many; cdr3_length: 17; j_call: TRBJ2-1; v_call: TRBV5-1; cdr3_nt: TGCGCCAGCAGCTTGCTTGGCGGGGGAACCTTCGACAATGAGCAGTTCTTC; cdr3_aa: CASSLLGGGTFDNEQFF
d_call: -; clone_size: -; cdr3_length: 14; j_call: TRBJ1-2; v_call: TRBV9; cdr3_nt: TGTGCCAGCAGCGTGAGCCGAGGTCTCTATGGCTACACCTTC; cdr3_aa: CASSVSRGLYGYTF
d_call: -; clone_size: medium-sized; cdr3_length: 15; j_call: TRBJ2-2; v_call: TRBV7-9; cdr3_nt: TGTGCCAGCAGGCCGGGACTGGGGTACACCGGGGAGCTGTTTTTT; cdr3_aa: CASRPGLGYTGELFF
d_call: -; clone_size: few; cdr3_length: 15; j_call: TRBJ1-1; v_call: TRBV2; cdr3_nt: TGTGCCAGCCGGACAGAAAGAACCCCGAACACTGAAGCTTTCTTT; cdr3_aa: CASRTERTPNTEAFF
d_call: -; clone_size: few; cdr3_length: 14; j_call: TRBJ1-2; v_call: TRBV6-1; cdr3_nt: TGTGCCAGCAGAAAGACAGCGAACAACTATGGCTACACCTTC; cdr3_aa: CASRKTANNYGYTF
d_call: TRBD2; clone_size: -; cdr3_length: 16; j_call: TRBJ2-7; v_call: TRBV5-1; cdr3_nt: TGCGCCAGCAGGCCGGACCTGGGACTAGCGGGAACCGAGCAGTACTTC; cdr3_aa: CASRPDLGLAGTEQYF
d_call: -; clone_size: -; cdr3_length: 17; j_call: TRBJ1-3; v_call: TRBV4-2; cdr3_nt: TGTGCCAGCAGCCAAGATAGGATAGGGGCAGCCGGAAACACCATATATTTT; cdr3_aa: CASSQDRIGAAGNTIYF
d_call: -; clone_size: medium-sized; cdr3_length: 14; j_call: TRBJ1-2; v_call: TRBV7-2; cdr3_nt: TGTGCCAGCAGCTTAGTTTGGGACCCCTATGGCTACACCTTC; cdr3_aa: CASSLVWDPYGYTF
d_call: -; clone_size: -; cdr3_length: 15; j_call: TRBJ1-2; v_call: TRBV7-8; cdr3_nt: TGTGCCAGCAGCTCTGGCTCCTCGATCTCCTATGGCTACACCTTC; cdr3_aa: CASSSGSSISYGYTF
d_call: -; clone_size: few; cdr3_length: 13; j_call: TRBJ2-2; v_call: TRBV19; cdr3_nt: TGTGCCAGTAGTCAGGGGACGTCGGGGGAGCTGTTTTTT; cdr3_aa: CASSQGTSGELFF
d_call: TRBD2; clone_size: few; cdr3_length: 17; j_call: TRBJ2-3; v_call: TRBV5-1; cdr3_nt: TGCGCCAGCAGCTTGGAGGGACTAGCGGGAGGTACAGATACGCAGTATTTT; cdr3_aa: CASSLEGLAGGTDTQYF
d_call: -; clone_size: -; cdr3_length: 12; j_call: TRBJ2-2; v_call: TRBV30; cdr3_nt: TGTGCCTGGAGTTCGGGGCCCGGGGAGCTGTTTTTT; cdr3_aa: CAWSSGPGELFF
d_call: -; clone_size: -; cdr3_length: 15; j_call: TRBJ1-2; v_call: TRBV5-1; cdr3_nt: TGCGCCAGCACCGTTGAGGGCCAGGGGCCCTATGGCTACACCTTC; cdr3_aa: CASTVEGQGPYGYTF
d_call: -; clone_size: medium-sized; cdr3_length: 17; j_call: TRBJ1-4; v_call: TRBV9; cdr3_nt: TGTGCCAGCAGCACCGGACGTCTCCTTGCAACTAATGAAAAACTGTTTTTT; cdr3_aa: CASSTGRLLATNEKLFF
d_call: -; clone_size: -; cdr3_length: 13; j_call: TRBJ2-3; v_call: TRBV18; cdr3_nt: TGTGCCAGCTCACCCGCCTCCACAGATACGCAGTATTTT; cdr3_aa: CASSPASTDTQYF
d_call: -; clone_size: few; cdr3_length: 13; j_call: TRBJ2-7; v_call: TRBV6-1; cdr3_nt: TGTGCCAGCAGCCCTCCGGCCCGGGCCGAGCAGTACTTC; cdr3_aa: CASSPPARAEQYF
d_call: -; clone_size: few; cdr3_length: 11; j_call: TRBJ2-7; v_call: TRBV6-4; cdr3_nt: TGTGCCAGCAGTACCCCTTACGAGCAGTACTTC; cdr3_aa: CASSTPYEQYF
d_call: -; clone_size: medium-sized; cdr3_length: 12; j_call: TRBJ1-2; v_call: TRBV20-1; cdr3_nt: TGCAGTGCCTGGACCCCTAACTATGGCTACACCTTC; cdr3_aa: CSAWTPNYGYTF
d_call: TRBD1; clone_size: -; cdr3_length: 17; j_call: TRBJ1-6; v_call: TRBV30; cdr3_nt: TGTGCCTGGAGTGTACTTAAGGGGGCGGGAGAGTCCTCACCCCTCCACTTT; cdr3_aa: CAWSVLKGAGESSPLHF
d_call: -; clone_size: medium-sized; cdr3_length: 12; j_call: TRBJ2-5; v_call: TRBV7-2; cdr3_nt: TGTGCCAGCAGCTTTGGGATGGAGACCCAGTACTTC; cdr3_aa: CASSFGMETQYF
d_call: TRBD2; clone_size: once; cdr3_length: 15; j_call: TRBJ2-1; v_call: TRBV20-1; cdr3_nt: TGCAGTGCTAGACAAGGTAGCGGGAACTACAATGAGCAGTTCTTC; cdr3_aa: CSARQGSGNYNEQFF
d_call: TRBD1; clone_size: medium-sized; cdr3_length: 15; j_call: TRBJ1-5; v_call: TRBV28; cdr3_nt: TGTGCCAGCAGTTCACCGGACAGGGGCAATCAGCCCCAGCATTTT; cdr3_aa: CASSSPDRGNQPQHF
d_call: TRBD2; clone_size: -; cdr3_length: 15; j_call: TRBJ2-2; v_call: TRBV4-1; cdr3_nt: TGCGCCAGCAGCTTCGGGACTAGCGGTACCGGGGAGCTGTTTTTT; cdr3_aa: CASSFGTSGTGELFF
d_call: TRBD1; clone_size: -; cdr3_length: 16; j_call: TRBJ1-2; v_call: TRBV6-5; cdr3_nt: TGTGCCAGCAGTTACCCACAGGACAGGGGTAACTATGGCTACACCTTC; cdr3_aa: CASSYPQDRGNYGYTF
d_call: -; clone_size: -; cdr3_length: 16; j_call: TRBJ1-1; v_call: TRBV2; cdr3_nt: TGTGCCAGCAGTGAAGGTCCCCTCGGCGGGTACACTGAAGCTTTCTTT; cdr3_aa: CASSEGPLGGYTEAFF
d_call: TRBD1; clone_size: once; cdr3_length: 15; j_call: TRBJ2-7; v_call: TRBV9; cdr3_nt: TGTGCCAGCAGCGGGGGGGACAGGGCCTTGTACGAGCAGTACTTC; cdr3_aa: CASSGGDRALYEQYF
d_call: -; clone_size: many; cdr3_length: 14; j_call: TRBJ1-6; v_call: TRBV7-9; cdr3_nt: TGTGCCACCCAGATGGGGGCCTATAATTCACCCCTCCACTTT; cdr3_aa: CATQMGAYNSPLHF
d_call: TRBD2; clone_size: few; cdr3_length: 14; j_call: TRBJ2-7; v_call: TRBV15; cdr3_nt: TGTGCCACCAGCAGAGAGGGGGGGAACTACGAGCAGTACTTC; cdr3_aa: CATSREGGNYEQYF
d_call: TRBD2; clone_size: -; cdr3_length: 15; j_call: TRBJ2-2; v_call: TRBV5-1; cdr3_nt: TGCGCCAGCAGCCCCGGGACTAGGGGCACCGGGGAGCTGTTTTTT; cdr3_aa: CASSPGTRGTGELFF
d_call: -; clone_size: many; cdr3_length: 11; j_call: TRBJ2-3; v_call: TRBV9; cdr3_nt: TGTGCCAGCAGTGACCCGAAAGGGCTGTATTTT; cdr3_aa: CASSDPKGLYF
d_call: -; clone_size: -; cdr3_length: 16; j_call: TRBJ2-3; v_call: TRBV20-1; cdr3_nt: TGCAGTGCTAGGATACCGCTAGCGACTAGCACAGATACGCAGTATTTT; cdr3_aa: CSARIPLATSTDTQYF
d_call: -; clone_size: -; cdr3_length: 13; j_call: TRBJ2-7; v_call: TRBV11-2; cdr3_nt: TGTGCCAGCAGCTTAACAGGGTTCCACGAGCAGTACTTC; cdr3_aa: CASSLTGFHEQYF
d_call: TRBD2; clone_size: few; cdr3_length: 15; j_call: TRBJ2-3; v_call: TRBV6-4; cdr3_nt: TGTGCCAGCAGCAGACTAGCGGACAACACAGATACGCAGTATTTT; cdr3_aa: CASSRLADNTDTQYF
d_call: -; clone_size: many; cdr3_length: 14; j_call: TRBJ2-1; v_call: TRBV3-1; cdr3_nt: TGTGCCAGCAGTCGGACCGGGGCTAACAATGAGCAGTTCTTC; cdr3_aa: CASSRTGANNEQFF
d_call: -; clone_size: few; cdr3_length: 13; j_call: TRBJ2-7; v_call: TRBV6-1; cdr3_nt: TGTGCCAGCATTGGGTCAGGCATGGGAGAGCAGTACTTC; cdr3_aa: CASIGSGMGEQYF
d_call: -; clone_size: many; cdr3_length: 14; j_call: TRBJ2-7; v_call: TRBV5-5; cdr3_nt: TGTGCCAGCAGCCCGGGGCAGGGGAATACCGAGCAGTACTTC; cdr3_aa: CASSPGQGNTEQYF
d_call: -; clone_size: medium-sized; cdr3_length: 11; j_call: TRBJ2-7; v_call: TRBV30; cdr3_nt: TGTGCCTGGGGGAGCGGAATTGAGCAGTACTTC; cdr3_aa: CAWGSGIEQYF
d_call: -; clone_size: many; cdr3_length: 14; j_call: TRBJ2-3; v_call: TRBV5-1; cdr3_nt: TGCGCCAGCAGCTCGGGACGTTTCACAGATACGCAGTATTTT; cdr3_aa: CASSSGRFTDTQYF
d_call: TRBD1; clone_size: few; cdr3_length: 14; j_call: TRBJ2-7; v_call: TRBV27; cdr3_nt: TGTGCCAGCAGTCCGGGACAGGGGATGAGAGAGCAGTACTTC; cdr3_aa: CASSPGQGMREQYF
d_call: TRBD1; clone_size: -; cdr3_length: 18; j_call: TRBJ1-5; v_call: TRBV2; cdr3_nt: TGTGCCAGCAGTACAGACAGGGTGGTGCTGAGGAACAATCAGCCCCAGCATTTT; cdr3_aa: CASSTDRVVLRNNQPQHF
d_call: -; clone_size: -; cdr3_length: 14; j_call: TRBJ1-1; v_call: TRBV5-1; cdr3_nt: TGCGCCAGCAGCTTGGCCGGCAAGGAAACTGAAGCTTTCTTT; cdr3_aa: CASSLAGKETEAFF
d_call: TRBD1; clone_size: many; cdr3_length: 14; j_call: TRBJ2-7; v_call: TRBV7-9; cdr3_nt: TGTGCCAGCAGCTCCGGACAGGGAACGTACGAGCAGTACTTC; cdr3_aa: CASSSGQGTYEQYF
d_call: TRBD1; clone_size: -; cdr3_length: 16; j_call: TRBJ1-1; v_call: TRBV5-1; cdr3_nt: TGCGCCAGCAGCTTGGAAGGAACAGGGGGCTTAACTGAAGCTTTCTTT; cdr3_aa: CASSLEGTGGLTEAFF
d_call: TRBD1; clone_size: few; cdr3_length: 16; j_call: TRBJ2-7; v_call: TRBV10-3; cdr3_nt: TGTGCCATCAGTCAGATTTCAGGGGGTTCCTCCTACGAGCAGTACTTC; cdr3_aa: CAISQISGGSSYEQYF
d_call: -; clone_size: -; cdr3_length: 15; j_call: TRBJ1-2; v_call: TRBV5-6; cdr3_nt: TGTGCCAGCAGCTTGGTGTCGGGGGCGGCCTATGGCTACACCTTC; cdr3_aa: CASSLVSGAAYGYTF
d_call: -; clone_size: -; cdr3_length: 13; j_call: TRBJ2-7; v_call: TRBV28; cdr3_nt: TGTGCCAGCAGCCCCAGGTTGTCCTACGAGCAGTACTTC; cdr3_aa: CASSPRLSYEQYF
d_call: -; clone_size: -; cdr3_length: 11; j_call: TRBJ1-1; v_call: TRBV27; cdr3_nt: TGTGCCAGCGTTGGGCAAACTGAAGCTTTCTTT; cdr3_aa: CASVGQTEAFF
d_call: -; clone_size: many; cdr3_length: 14; j_call: TRBJ2-5; v_call: TRBV3-1; cdr3_nt: TGTGCCAGCAGCCAAACTGGCGGCCAAGAGACCCAGTACTTC; cdr3_aa: CASSQTGGQETQYF
d_call: -; clone_size: -; cdr3_length: 14; j_call: TRBJ2-7; v_call: TRBV30; cdr3_nt: TGTGCCTGGAGTGCCAGACTCGGTATTTACGAGCAGTACTTC; cdr3_aa: CAWSARLGIYEQYF